This T cell receptor beta chain is from a study of cytomegalovirus exposure and HLA in healthy donors. Produced via immunoSEQ multiplex PCR; TCRdb's table is partial and in-frame only. The sample consists of about 130,000 clones, roughly nine tenths of them appearing once. Sequencing was performed on PBMCs. The TCR comes from a woman aged 18-35 years in good health and CMV-seronegative.

The CDR3 spells CASSQAGNGYTF. The CDR3 DNA sequence: TGTGCCAGCAGCCAAGCCGGTAATGGCTACACCTTC. This chain uses TRBV7-6 with TRBJ1-2, with D unresolved. V lost 5 bases to trimming and J lost 6 bases, with 10 bases between them. Per germline, CDR1 SGHVS and CDR2 FNYEAQ. The CDR3 contains 12 residues.